This T cell receptor (beta chain) derives from a study of spatial heterogeneity in lung cancer. Study information: Each time, sequencing found more beta-chain sequences than alpha-chain sequences. Points from the study as a whole: Mutation tallies in tumors tracked expanded intratumoral alpha and beta TCR counts.

The time point is: sample taken at primary tumor resection. V lost 10 bases, J lost 1 base, and 17 bases lay in between. The CDR3 totals 15 residues. Germline assignment: CDR1 ENHRY and CDR2 SYGVKD. TCRdb redid the calling of the 5' RACE reads with MiXCR, one entry per CDR3 protein. The sample has about 100,000 distinct CDR3 sequences, about 4.6% seen once. About this clonotype itself: What it recognizes is unknown.

This material consisted of lung tumor tissue, taken at surgery. The TCR originated in a male donor with early-stage non-small cell lung cancer. This rearrangement joins TRBV10-3 to TRBJ1-3; maybe TRBD1 (6 bases). The CDR3 sequence is CATGRGGPSGNTIYF. CDR3 in DNA: TGTGCCACAGGCCGCGGGGGGCCTTCTGGAAACACCATATATTTT.